This T cell receptor (beta chain) derives from a study of shared clonotypes between healthy human individuals (dated by TCRdb to between 2020 and 2021). About the full investigation: A couple of women and a few men aged 18 to 49 years were included in the cohort. Per donor, three plates each were used for CD4 naive and CD4 memory, two for CD8 naive, and one for CD8 memory. The study deeply sequenced blood TCR repertoires of about 5 healthy adults to estimate repertoire size and the extent of clonotype sharing between individuals. Different laboratories and diverse techniques were used to prepare libraries and sequence TCR repertoires, to increase sequencing depth and limit assay-specific biases. Leukapheresis yielded between about 0.85 and 9.5 billion PBMCs per donor.

TCR CDR3 regions were amplified from genomic DNA by multiplex PCR using the deep immunoSEQ assay. Extracted genomic DNA from each cell subset was spread evenly across all wells of several immunoSEQ 96-well plates, with each plate serving as a replicate. For sorted subsets, around 200 ng genomic DNA, equal to some 30,000 T cell genomes, was loaded into each replicate PCR. The purified libraries were quantified using a Qubit 3.0 fluorometer, sized with a Bioanalyzer 2100, and then quantified again using the KAPA Library Quantification kit. Each immunoSEQ 96-well plate was sequenced on its own single-read 150-cycle Illumina NextSeq 550 flow cell. The published analysis was carried out like this. Because only junctional sequences without quality scores were contained in the immunoSEQ output, filtering matching that applied to full-length reads could not be performed. To assign V/J genes and CDR3, sequences were annotated against IMGT germline references using PyIR, a Python wrapper for IgBLAST v1.9. Reads were filtered out if the reads had weak V/J assignments (E-value above 1e-6), no CDR3, stop codons, out-of-frame junctions, or ambiguous translated residues. V3J clonotypes were defined as sequences sharing an identical inferred V gene, J gene, and CDR3 amino acid sequence. To compute the percentage overlap between repertoires, the number of shared unique clonotypes was divided by the size of the smaller repertoire. Three approaches were used to assess repertoire richness: RTK rarefaction, the Chao1 estimator, and Recon v2.1 estimates of unobserved clonotypes. Generation probabilities for all TCRbeta clonotypes obtained by the gDNA method from a few donors were computed using OLGA. In its TCRdb copy, this immuneACCESS table keeps in-frame sequences only and misses some clones. Where compared with another copy, unresolved V genes explain less than half of these, and the others have no known cause. That table furnishes V, J and clone size, whereas the DNA furnished D and trimming. The sample profile shows 2 million to 3 million clones; roughly 93% of them were found once. The ten largest clones capture approximately 0.36% of the sample.

CDR1 and CDR2 were assigned from the germline V gene (reference sequence) as SEHNR and FQNEAQ. V gives up 5 bases and J gives up 1 base, and the segment between their germline ends measures 12 bases. The CDR3 runs 15 residues from the cysteine to the phenylalanine. The entry retains the CDR3 DNA only, 45 bases that are in frame from base 1. On the study overall, not on this receptor specifically: Higher generation probabilities were observed for clonotypes shared by all four sorted-subset donors than for non-shared clonotypes. The genetic and exposure-history diversity represented was limited by the small number of donors. Pairwise subsampling indicated that sequencing depth was expected to affect the degree of clonotype sharing among donors. Sampling was limited to blood, and TCR repertoires in tissue likely differ from TCR repertoires in blood. Estimated clonotype richness was generally larger for naive than for memory subsets. Incomplete sequencing was indicated by rarefaction of sorted-subset datasets, despite the large sequencing depth. Sharing across a few donors was observed for approximately 5% of naive CD4, 3% to 4% of naive CD8, about 2.3% of memory CD4, and around 0.42% of memory CD8 clonotypes.

The donors were healthy, HIV-negative adults who had no recently reported acute infections or vaccinations. Only Caucasian adults living in Nashville, Tennessee, USA were represented among the donors. CD4+ T cells were enriched by magnetic negative selection; naive cells were then positively selected on CD45RA, and the negative fraction formed the memory subset. After blood collection by leukapheresis, PBMCs were isolated using Ficoll-Histopaque density gradient centrifugation and then cryopreserved in the vapor phase of liquid nitrogen. Analytical flow cytometry was used to check the purity and quantity of every magnetically sorted T cell population. Genomic DNA was isolated from every sorted fraction and measured by UV absorbance on a Nanodrop 2000c. About this clone: The antigen this receptor binds is unknown. Qualities for individual bases were not recorded, and no much larger clone is one base off.

The rearrangement combines TRBV7-9 with TRBJ1-5, with the D gene not clear enough to name. Sequencing was performed on naive CD4+ T cells from PBMCs. The cell subset or site label of this sample denotes: CD45RA+ positively selected. The clonotype originates from a man between 18 and 35 years old in good health. Some clones in this sample may be carry-over from other donors' samples. The sequenced DNA is TGTGCCAGCAGCACCTCCGGACCCAGCAATCAGCCCCAGCATTTT. Its protein reads: CASSTSGPSNQPQHF.